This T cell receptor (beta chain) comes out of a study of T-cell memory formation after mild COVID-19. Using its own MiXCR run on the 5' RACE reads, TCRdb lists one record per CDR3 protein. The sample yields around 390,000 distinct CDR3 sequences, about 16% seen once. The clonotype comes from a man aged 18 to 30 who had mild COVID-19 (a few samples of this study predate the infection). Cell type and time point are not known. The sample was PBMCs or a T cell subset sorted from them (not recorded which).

CDR3 sequence (DNA): TGTGCCAGCAGCCTGGGACTATCCCGGGGGGTGGACATTCAGTACTTC. This encodes CASSLGLSRGVDIQYF. The chain recombines TRBV4-2 with TRBJ2-4; TRBD2 agrees at 7 bases. This CDR3 has 16 residues. Germline CDR1 LGHNA, CDR2 YNFKEQ. V lost 4 bases, J lost 8 bases, and 14 bases stayed unmatched.